The 17 T cell receptor beta chains presented below share a single source sample, sequenced in a study of blood T cell repertoires in COVID-19. Using immunoSEQ multiplex PCR, the repertoire was profiled, and TCRdb retains in-frame clones only, with some absent. The table records over 350,000 clones, 87% of them present only once. Sequenced: PBMCs or T cells enriched from blood (not recorded which). The receptors stem from a woman between 50 and 59 years old who had recovered from COVID-19.

The CDR3 DNA sequence: TGTGCCAGCAGTGAAACGGGGTTTCTCTCTGGCTACACCTTC. Protein sequence: CASSETGFLSGYTF. The gene calls are TRBV25-1 and TRBJ1-2; D gene ambiguous. Per germline, CDR1 MGHDK and CDR2 SYGVNS. Deletions cut 2 bases from V and 7 bases from J, with 14 bases between. This CDR3 is built from 14 residues.

There are a few counts of this clone. The genes are TRBV6-2 or TRBV6-3 and TRBJ2-2; 9 nucleotides line up with TRBD2. This CDR3 contains 17 residues. The trim removed 0 bases at V and 4 bases at J, leaving 6 bases unmatched. CDR1 is MNHEY, CDR2 SVGEGT, per germline. The CDR3 nucleotides read TGTGCCAGCAGTTACTCGCGCGGGGGGGCCACCACCGGGGAGCTGTTTTTT. It specifies CASSYSRGGATTGELFF.

This chain uses TRBV7-2 with TRBJ2-7; 8 bases map to TRBD1. CDR1 and CDR2 from the germline V gene are SGHTA and FQGNSA. V was pared by 5 bases and J by 5 bases, with 11 bases of the junction left unmatched. The CDR3 runs 15 residues. This chain's CDR3 is CASSRRGQGKDEQYF. In nucleotides, the CDR3 is TGTGCCAGCAGCCGGCGAGGACAGGGAAAGGACGAGCAGTACTTC.

The chain carries TRBV19 and TRBJ1-2; 7 nucleotides agree with TRBD1. The CDR3 spans 14 residues. Germline CDR1 is LNHDA and CDR2 is SQIVND (reference sequence). Trimming took 5 bases from V and 4 from J; bases not matched to a gene: 7. CDR3 nucleotide sequence: TGTGCCAGTAGTGTTGGAGGGGACAGCTATGGCTACACCTTC. Translated, it gives CASSVGGDSYGYTF.

The gene calls are TRBV24-1 and TRBJ1-5, with D perhaps TRBD1 (5 bases). The V and J ends lost 4 bases and 3 bases respectively, with 6 bases between them. The CDR3 sequence is 13 residues long. The germline gives CDR1 KGHDR, CDR2 SFDVKD. CDR3 loop: CATSDRANQPQHF. CDR3 in DNA: TGTGCCACCAGTGACAGGGCCAATCAGCCCCAGCATTTT.

This chain uses TRBV2 with TRBJ2-7, with D perhaps matching TRBD1 (5 bases). Trimming took 6 bases from V and 0 from J, leaving 12 bases between them. Germline CDR1 reads SNHLY; CDR2 reads FYNNEI. This CDR3 region has 14 residues. Here the CDR3 DNA reads TGTGCCAGCAGAGGCAGGGTGGCCTCCTACGAGCAGTACTTC. Its protein is CASRGRVASYEQYF.

The chain uses TRBV11-2 and TRBJ1-4; 8 positions match TRBD1. The CDR3 has 15 residues. Germline values: CDR1 SGHAT, CDR2 FQNNGV. The V and J ends lost 5 bases and 4 bases, in that order; junction bases with no gene match: 6. CDR3 nucleotide sequence: TGTGCCAGCAGCCTAGGGACAGGAATTAATGAAAAACTGTTTTTT. Amino acids: CASSLGTGINEKLFF.

V is TRBV5-1 and J is TRBJ1-1, with 7 nucleotides matching TRBD1. The germline CDR1 and CDR2 sequences are SGHRS and YFSETQ. V was pared by 4 bases and J by 1 base, with 10 bases of the junction left unmatched. There are 16 residues in the CDR3. CDR3 coding DNA: TGCGCCAGCAGCCCCGGAGGGGGCGGAGCGAACACTGAAGCTTTCTTT. This translates into CASSPGGGGANTEAFF.

The chain is built from TRBV9 and TRBJ1-4, with D unresolved. Trimming took off 1 base at V and 7 bases at J, with 20 bases between the two ends. Germline CDR1 SGDLS, CDR2 YYNGEE. The CDR3 loop spans 17 amino acids. DNA of the CDR3: TGTGCCAGCAGCGTATCCCCGGGGTCGGGGTTGAGTGAAAAACTGTTTTTT. Translation gives CASSVSPGSGLSEKLFF. Looking up the rest from reference TRBV9 and TRBJ1-4 gives the full variable domain: DSGVTQTPKHLITATGQRVTLRCSPRSGDLSVYWYQQSLDQGLQFLIQYYNGEERAKGNILERFSAQQFPDLHSELNLSSLELGDSALYFCASSVSPGSGLSEKLFFGSGTQLSVL.

V and J are TRBV30 and TRBJ1-2; 8 bases line up with TRBD1. CDR3 length: 12 amino acids. V was clipped by 2 bases and J by 8 bases; unmatched bases: 4. Looked up from germline, CDR1 is GTSNPN and CDR2 is SVGIG (reference sequence). DNA of the CDR3: TGTGCCTGGAGTCGGACAGGGAGAGGCTACACCTTC. It is translated as CAWSRTGRGYTF.

The CDR3 nucleotides are TGTGCTAGTGGTTTGGTACAGGCGTACCAAGAGACCCAGTACTTC. Encoded protein: CASGLVQAYQETQYF. This chain uses TRBV12-5 with TRBJ2-5; perhaps TRBD1 as D (5 bases). With 0 bases removed from V and 0 bases from J, the gap between germline ends came to 8 bases. CDR3 length: 15 amino acids. Germline CDR1 is LGHNT and CDR2 is FRNRAP. Drawing the rest from reference TRBV12-5 and TRBJ2-5, the complete variable domain is DARVTQTPRHKVTEMGQEVTMRCQPILGHNTVFWYRQTMMQGLELLAYFRNRAPLDDSGMPKDRFSAEMPDATLATLKIQPSEPRDSAVYFCASGLVQAYQETQYFGPGTRLLVL.

This sequence joins TRBV5-1 and TRBJ2-7; tentatively, D is TRBD1 (6 bases). The CDR3 length is 14 residues. V shed 1 base and J shed 2 bases, with 10 bases lying between them. CDR1 and CDR2 (germline): SGHRS, YFSETQ. The CDR3 loop reads CASSLSRGPYEQYF. The CDR3 region has the DNA TGCGCCAGCAGCTTGAGCAGGGGTCCCTACGAGCAGTACTTC.

The chain links TRBV5-5 to TRBJ2-7; 8 bases match TRBD1. Germline values: CDR1 SGHKS, CDR2 YYEKEE (reference sequence). V dropped 0 bases and J dropped 2; count of bases not matched to a gene: 4. The CDR3 covers 15 residues. The CDR3 DNA follows: TGTGCCAGCAGCTTGGCCGGGACAGGAACCTACGAGCAGTACTTC. This codes for CASSLAGTGTYEQYF. The whole variable domain, remainder taken from reference TRBV5-5 and TRBJ2-7, is DAGVTQSPTHLIKTRGQQVTLRCSPISGHKSVSWYQQVLGQGPQFIFQYYEKEERGRGNFPDRFSARQFPNYSSELNVNALLLGDSALYLCASSLAGTGTYEQYFGPGTRLTVT.

The chain links TRBV18 to TRBJ2-7; TRBD1 might be the D (6 bases). The CDR3 has 13 amino acids. The germline V and J ends were trimmed by 3 bases and 6 bases, with 12 bases remaining between them. The germline gives CDR1 KGHSH, CDR2 LQKENI. The CDR3: CASSPLRGSEQYF. The DNA for the CDR3 is TGTGCCAGCTCACCCCTCAGGGGTTCCGAGCAGTACTTC. Supplemented by reference TRBV18 and TRBJ2-7, the full variable domain reads NAGVMQNPRHLVRRRGQEARLRCSPMKGHSHVYWYRQLPEEGLKFMVYLQKENIIDESGMPKERFSAEFPKEGPSILRIQQVVRGDSAAYFCASSPLRGSEQYFGPGTRLTVT.

CDR3 loop: CASSPWTGGNTGELFF. CDR3 in DNA: TGTGCCAGCAGCCCCTGGACAGGGGGAAACACCGGGGAGCTGTTTTTT. The rearrangement links TRBV7-9 to TRBJ2-2, with 10 bases aligning to TRBD1. The CDR3 length is 16 residues. In germline, CDR1 is SEHNR, CDR2 FQNEAQ (reference sequence). V lost 5 bases and J lost 2; bases outside the gene matches: 5.

The chain has TRBV2 and TRBJ2-4, with D tentatively TRBD1 (6 bases). The V end was cut by 4 bases, the J end by 8 bases, with 15 bases between. CDR1 is SNHLY, CDR2 FYNNEI, per germline. There are 14 residues in the CDR3. CDR3 loop: CASSGGTLRDIQYF. CDR3 sequence (DNA): TGTGCCAGCAGTGGTGGGACACTCCGGGACATTCAGTACTTC.

The J gene is TRBJ1-1, the V gene TRBV7-9, with a weak D call TRBD1 (5 bases). The CDR3 sequence is 16 residues long. Germline values: CDR1 SEHNR, CDR2 FQNEAQ (reference sequence). The V end lost 1 base, the J end lost 4 bases, and 16 bases lay between the germline ends. The CDR3 loop reads CASSLGSPGWSTEAFF. The CDR3 bases are TGTGCCAGCAGCTTAGGTTCACCAGGGTGGAGCACTGAAGCTTTCTTT.